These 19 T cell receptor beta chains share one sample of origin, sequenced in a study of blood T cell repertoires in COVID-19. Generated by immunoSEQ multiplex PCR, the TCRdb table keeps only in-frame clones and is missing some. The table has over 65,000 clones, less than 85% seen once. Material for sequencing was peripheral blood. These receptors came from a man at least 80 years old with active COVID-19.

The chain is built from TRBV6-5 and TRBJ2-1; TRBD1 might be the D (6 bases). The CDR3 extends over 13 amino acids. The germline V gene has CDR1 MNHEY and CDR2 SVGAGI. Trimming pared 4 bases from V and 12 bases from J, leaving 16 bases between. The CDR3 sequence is CASSSPGTNGQFF. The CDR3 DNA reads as TGTGCCAGCAGTTCTCCCGGGACAAACGGGCAGTTCTTC.

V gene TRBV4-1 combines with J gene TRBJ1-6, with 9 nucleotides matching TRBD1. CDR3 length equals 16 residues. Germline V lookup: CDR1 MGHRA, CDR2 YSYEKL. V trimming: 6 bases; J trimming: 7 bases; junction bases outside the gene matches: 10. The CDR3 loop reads CASSLPGTGRNSPLHF. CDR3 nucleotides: TGCGCCAGCAGTCTCCCCGGGACAGGGAGGAATTCACCCCTCCACTTT.

For the CDR3, the DNA is TGTGCCAGCGGAGAAACACAGGGGGCGGGTCAGCCCCAGCATTTT. This sequence encodes CASGETQGAGQPQHF. The chain employs TRBV2 and TRBJ1-5; TRBD1 agrees at 9 bases. Per germline, CDR1 SNHLY and CDR2 FYNNEI. V shed 8 bases and J 6 bases; nucleotides not matched to a gene: 11. The CDR3 contains 15 residues. Based on the CDR3 plus reference TRBV2 and TRBJ1-5, the full variable domain is EPEVTQTPSHQVTQMGQEVILRCVPISNHLYFYWYRQILGQKVEFLVSFYNNEISEKSEIFDDQFSVERPDGSNFTLKIRSTKLEDSAMYFCASGETQGAGQPQHFGDGTRLSIL.

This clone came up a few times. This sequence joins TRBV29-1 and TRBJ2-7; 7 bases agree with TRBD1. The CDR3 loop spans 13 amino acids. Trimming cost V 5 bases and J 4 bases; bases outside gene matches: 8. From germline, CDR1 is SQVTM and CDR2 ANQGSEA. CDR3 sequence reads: CSVPGQNLYEQYF. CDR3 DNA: TGCAGCGTTCCGGGACAGAACCTTTACGAGCAGTACTTC.

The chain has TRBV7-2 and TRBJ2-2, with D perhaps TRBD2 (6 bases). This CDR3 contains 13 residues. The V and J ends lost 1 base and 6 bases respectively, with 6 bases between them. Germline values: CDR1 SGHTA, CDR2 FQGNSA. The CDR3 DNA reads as TGTGCCAGCAGCTTAGGGGAGGCCGGGGAGCTGTTTTTT. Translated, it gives CASSLGEAGELFF.

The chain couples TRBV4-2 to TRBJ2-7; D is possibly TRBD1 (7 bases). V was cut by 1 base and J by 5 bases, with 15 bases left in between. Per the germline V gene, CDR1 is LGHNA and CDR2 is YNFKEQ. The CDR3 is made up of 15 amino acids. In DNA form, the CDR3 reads TGTGCCAGCAGCCAAGGTTCGGGCAGGGGGGACGAGCAGTACTTC. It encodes CASSQGSGRGDEQYF.

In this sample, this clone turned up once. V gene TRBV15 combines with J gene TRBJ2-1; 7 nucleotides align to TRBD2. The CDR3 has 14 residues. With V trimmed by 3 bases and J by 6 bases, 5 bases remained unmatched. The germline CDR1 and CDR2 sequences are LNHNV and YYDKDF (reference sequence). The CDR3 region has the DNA TGTGCCACCAGCAGCGTGGGACTACCCAATGAGCAGTTCTTC. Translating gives CATSSVGLPNEQFF.

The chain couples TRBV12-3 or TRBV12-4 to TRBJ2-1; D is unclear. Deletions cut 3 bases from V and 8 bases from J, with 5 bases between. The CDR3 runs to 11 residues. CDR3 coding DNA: TGTGCCAGCAGTTTTCTCGATGAGCAGTTCTTC. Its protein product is CASSFLDEQFF.

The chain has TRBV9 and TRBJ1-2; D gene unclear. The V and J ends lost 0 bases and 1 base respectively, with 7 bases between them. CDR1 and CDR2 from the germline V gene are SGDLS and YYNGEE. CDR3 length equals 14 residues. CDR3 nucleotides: TGTGCCAGCAGCGTAGTAAACAGTAACTATGGCTACACCTTC. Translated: CASSVVNSNYGYTF.

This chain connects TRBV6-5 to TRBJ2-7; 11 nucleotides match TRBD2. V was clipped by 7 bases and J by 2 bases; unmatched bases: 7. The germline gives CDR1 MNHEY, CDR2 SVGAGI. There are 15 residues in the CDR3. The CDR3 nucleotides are TGTGCCAGCACATATACTAGCGGGAGTCCCTACGAGCAGTACTTC. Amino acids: CASTYTSGSPYEQYF.

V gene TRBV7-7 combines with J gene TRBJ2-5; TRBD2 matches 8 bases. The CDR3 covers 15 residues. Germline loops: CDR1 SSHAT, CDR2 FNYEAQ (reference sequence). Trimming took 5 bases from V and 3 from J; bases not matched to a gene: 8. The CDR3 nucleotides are TGTGCCAGCAGCCCCGCCGGGGGGGCGGAAGAGACCCAGTACTTC. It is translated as CASSPAGGAEETQYF.

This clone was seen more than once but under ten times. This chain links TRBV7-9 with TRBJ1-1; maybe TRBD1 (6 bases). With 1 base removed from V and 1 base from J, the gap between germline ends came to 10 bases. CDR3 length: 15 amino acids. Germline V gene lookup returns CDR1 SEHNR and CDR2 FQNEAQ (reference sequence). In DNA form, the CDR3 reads TGTGCCAGCAGCTTAGGAGGGGGACAGAACACTGAAGCTTTCTTT. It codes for CASSLGGGQNTEAFF.

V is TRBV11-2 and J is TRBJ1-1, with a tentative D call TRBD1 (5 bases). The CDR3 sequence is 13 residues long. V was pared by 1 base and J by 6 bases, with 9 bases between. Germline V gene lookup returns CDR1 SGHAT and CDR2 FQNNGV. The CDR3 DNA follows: TGTGCCAGCAGCTTAGGCGGGGCGCCTGAAGCTTTCTTT. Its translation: CASSLGGAPEAFF. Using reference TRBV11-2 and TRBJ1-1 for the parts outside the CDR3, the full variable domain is EAGVAQSPRYKIIEKRQSVAFWCNPISGHATLYWYQQILGQGPKLLIQFQNNGVVDDSQLPKDRFSAERLKGVDSTLKIQPAKLEDSAVYLCASSLGGAPEAFFGQGTRLTVV.

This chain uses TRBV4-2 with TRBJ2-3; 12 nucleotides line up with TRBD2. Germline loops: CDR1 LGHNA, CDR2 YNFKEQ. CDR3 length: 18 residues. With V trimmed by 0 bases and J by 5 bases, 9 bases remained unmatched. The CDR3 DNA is TGTGCCAGCAGCCAAGACTCCTCTCTAGCGGGGGGGGTAGATACGCAGTATTTT. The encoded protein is CASSQDSSLAGGVDTQYF.

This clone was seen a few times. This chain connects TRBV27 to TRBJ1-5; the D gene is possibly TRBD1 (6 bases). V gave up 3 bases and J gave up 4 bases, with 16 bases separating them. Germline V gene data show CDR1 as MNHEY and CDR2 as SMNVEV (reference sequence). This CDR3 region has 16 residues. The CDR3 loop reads CASSFTSTGLNQPQHF. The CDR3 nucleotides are TGTGCCAGCAGTTTCACTTCCACAGGGCTAAATCAGCCCCAGCATTTT.

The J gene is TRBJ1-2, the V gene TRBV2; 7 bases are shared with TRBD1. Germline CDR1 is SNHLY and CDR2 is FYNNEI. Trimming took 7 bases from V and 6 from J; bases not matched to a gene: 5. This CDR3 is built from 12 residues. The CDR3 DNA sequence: TGTGCCAGCAAACAGGGGCCCGATGGCTACACCTTC. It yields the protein CASKQGPDGYTF. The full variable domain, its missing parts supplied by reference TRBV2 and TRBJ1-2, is EPEVTQTPSHQVTQMGQEVILRCVPISNHLYFYWYRQILGQKVEFLVSFYNNEISEKSEIFDDQFSVERPDGSNFTLKIRSTKLEDSAMYFCASKQGPDGYTFGSGTRLTVV.

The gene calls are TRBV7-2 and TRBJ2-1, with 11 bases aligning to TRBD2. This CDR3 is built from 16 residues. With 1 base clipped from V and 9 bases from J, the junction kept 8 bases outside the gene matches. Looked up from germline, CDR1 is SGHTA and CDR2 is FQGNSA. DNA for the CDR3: TGTGCCAGCAGCTTAGGTAGTAGCGGGGGGGCGACTGAGCAGTTCTTC. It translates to CASSLGSSGGATEQFF. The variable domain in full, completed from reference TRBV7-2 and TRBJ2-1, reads GAGVSQSPSNKVTEKGKDVELRCDPISGHTALYWYRQSLGQGLEFLIYFQGNSAPDKSGLPSDRFSAERTGGSVSTLTIQRTQQEDSAVYLCASSLGSSGGATEQFFGPGTRLTVL.

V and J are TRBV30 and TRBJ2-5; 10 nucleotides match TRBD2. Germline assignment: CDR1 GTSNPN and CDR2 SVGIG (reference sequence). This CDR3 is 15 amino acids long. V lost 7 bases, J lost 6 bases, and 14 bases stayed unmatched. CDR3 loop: CALKAAGGPVKTQYF. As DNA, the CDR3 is TGTGCCTTAAAAGCAGCGGGAGGGCCTGTGAAGACCCAGTACTTC.

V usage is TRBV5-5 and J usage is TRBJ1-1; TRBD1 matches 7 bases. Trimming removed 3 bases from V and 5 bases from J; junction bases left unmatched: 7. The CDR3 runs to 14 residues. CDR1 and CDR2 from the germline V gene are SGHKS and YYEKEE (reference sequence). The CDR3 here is CASSSDRAQTEAFF. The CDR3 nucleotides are TGTGCCAGCAGCTCAGACAGGGCTCAGACTGAAGCTTTCTTT.